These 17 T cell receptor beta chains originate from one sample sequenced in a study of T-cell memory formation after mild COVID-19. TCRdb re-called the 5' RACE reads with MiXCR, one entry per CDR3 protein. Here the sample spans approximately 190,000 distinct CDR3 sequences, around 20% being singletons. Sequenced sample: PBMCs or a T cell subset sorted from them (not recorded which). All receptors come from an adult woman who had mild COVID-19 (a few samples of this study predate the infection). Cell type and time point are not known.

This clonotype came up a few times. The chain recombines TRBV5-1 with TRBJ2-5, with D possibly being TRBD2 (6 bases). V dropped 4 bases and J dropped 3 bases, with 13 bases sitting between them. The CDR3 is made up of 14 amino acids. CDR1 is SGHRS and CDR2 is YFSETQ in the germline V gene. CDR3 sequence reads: CASSPFAGKETQYF. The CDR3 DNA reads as TGCGCCAGCAGCCCTTTCGCGGGAAAAGAGACCCAGTACTTC.

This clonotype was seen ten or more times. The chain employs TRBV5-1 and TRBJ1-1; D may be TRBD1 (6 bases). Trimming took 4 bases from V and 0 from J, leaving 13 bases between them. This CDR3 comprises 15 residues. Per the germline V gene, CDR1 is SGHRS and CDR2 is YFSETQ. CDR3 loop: CASSLTTGMNTEAFF. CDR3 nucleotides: TGCGCCAGCAGCCTGACGACAGGAATGAACACTGAAGCTTTCTTT.

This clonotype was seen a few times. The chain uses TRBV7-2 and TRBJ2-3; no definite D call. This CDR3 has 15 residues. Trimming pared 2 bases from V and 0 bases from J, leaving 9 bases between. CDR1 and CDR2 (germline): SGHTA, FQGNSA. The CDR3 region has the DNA TGTGCCAGCAGCTTATTCGGCGGAAGCACAGATACGCAGTATTTT. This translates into CASSLFGGSTDTQYF.

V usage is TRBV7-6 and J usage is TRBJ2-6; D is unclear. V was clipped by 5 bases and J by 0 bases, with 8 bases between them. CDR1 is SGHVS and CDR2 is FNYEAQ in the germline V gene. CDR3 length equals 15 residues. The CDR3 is CASSRNPSGANVLTF. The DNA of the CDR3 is TGTGCCAGCAGCCGCAACCCCTCTGGGGCCAACGTCCTGACTTTC.

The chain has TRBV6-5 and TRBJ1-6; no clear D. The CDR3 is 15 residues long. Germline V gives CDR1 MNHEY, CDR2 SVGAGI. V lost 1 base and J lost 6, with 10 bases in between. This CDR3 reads CASSYYAEGNSPLHF. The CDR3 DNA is TGTGCCAGCAGTTACTATGCGGAGGGTAATTCACCCCTCCACTTT.

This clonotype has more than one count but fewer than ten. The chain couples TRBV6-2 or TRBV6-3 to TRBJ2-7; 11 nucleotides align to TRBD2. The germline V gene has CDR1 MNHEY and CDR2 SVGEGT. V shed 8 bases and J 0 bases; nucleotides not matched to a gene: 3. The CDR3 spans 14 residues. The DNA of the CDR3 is TGTGCCAGCGTACTAGCGGGAGTCTCCTACGAGCAGTACTTC. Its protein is CASVLAGVSYEQYF.

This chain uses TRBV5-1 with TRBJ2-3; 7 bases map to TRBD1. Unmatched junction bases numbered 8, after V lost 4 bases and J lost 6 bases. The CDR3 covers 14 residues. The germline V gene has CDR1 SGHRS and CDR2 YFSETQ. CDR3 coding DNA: TGCGCCAGCAGCCCCGGACAGGTGGTGGATACGCAGTATTTT. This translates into CASSPGQVVDTQYF.

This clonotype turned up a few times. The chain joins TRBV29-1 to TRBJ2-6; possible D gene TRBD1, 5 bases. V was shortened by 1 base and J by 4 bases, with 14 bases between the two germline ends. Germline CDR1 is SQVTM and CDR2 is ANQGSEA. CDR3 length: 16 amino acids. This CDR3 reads CSVEGQGVTGANVLTF. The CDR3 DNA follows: TGCAGCGTTGAAGGTCAGGGTGTGACCGGGGCCAACGTCCTGACTTTC.

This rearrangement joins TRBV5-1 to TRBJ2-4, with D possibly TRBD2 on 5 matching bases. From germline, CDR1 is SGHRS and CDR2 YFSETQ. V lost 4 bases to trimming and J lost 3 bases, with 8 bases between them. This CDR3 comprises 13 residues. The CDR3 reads CASSGSDKNIQYF. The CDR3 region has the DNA TGCGCCAGCAGCGGGAGCGACAAAAACATTCAGTACTTC.

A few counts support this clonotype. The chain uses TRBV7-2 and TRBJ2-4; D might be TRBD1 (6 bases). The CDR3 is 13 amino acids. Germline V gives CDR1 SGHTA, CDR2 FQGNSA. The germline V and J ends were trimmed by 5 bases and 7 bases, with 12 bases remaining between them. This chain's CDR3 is CASSRGTPNIQYF. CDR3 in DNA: TGTGCCAGCAGCAGGGGGACACCCAACATTCAGTACTTC. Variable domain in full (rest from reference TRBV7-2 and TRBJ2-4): GAGVSQSPSNKVTEKGKDVELRCDPISGHTALYWYRQSLGQGLEFLIYFQGNSAPDKSGLPSDRFSAERTGGSVSTLTIQRTQQEDSAVYLCASSRGTPNIQYFGAGTRLSVL.

The CDR3: CASSPIGGAREAFF. CDR3 nucleotide sequence: TGCGCCAGCAGCCCCATCGGGGGGGCCCGGGAAGCTTTCTTT. The chain employs TRBV4-3 and TRBJ1-1, with a weak D call TRBD1 (6 bases). The CDR3 totals 14 residues. V was pared by 4 bases and J by 8 bases, with 17 bases between. CDR1 is LGHNA and CDR2 is YSLEER in the germline V gene.

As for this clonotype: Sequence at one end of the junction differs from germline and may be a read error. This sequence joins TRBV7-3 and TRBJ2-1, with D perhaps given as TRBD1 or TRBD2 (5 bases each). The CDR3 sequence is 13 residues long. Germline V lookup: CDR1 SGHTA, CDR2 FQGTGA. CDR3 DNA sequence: TGTGCCAGCAGCGTAACGAGCCGGGACCCAAGAAGATTC. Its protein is CASSVTSRDPRRF.

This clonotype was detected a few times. The CDR3 sequence is CASSLTTVMNTEAFF. In DNA, the CDR3 is TGTGCCAGCAGCTTAACAACCGTAATGAACACTGAAGCTTTCTTT. V gene TRBV7-2 combines with J gene TRBJ1-1; no definite D call. The V gene's germline CDR1 is SGHTA and CDR2 FQGNSA. The CDR3 is 15 residues long. V lost 2 bases, J lost 0 bases, and 10 bases lay in between.

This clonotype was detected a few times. CDR3 coding DNA: TGTGCCAGCAACGGACAGGGGGGCCTTATGAACACTGAAGCTTTCTTT. It is translated as CASNGQGGLMNTEAFF. The chain employs TRBV12-3 or TRBV12-4 and TRBJ1-1, with 10 bases aligning to TRBD1. Trimming at V came to 7 bases and at J to 0 bases, leaving 8 bases not matched to a gene. The length of the CDR3 is 16 residues.

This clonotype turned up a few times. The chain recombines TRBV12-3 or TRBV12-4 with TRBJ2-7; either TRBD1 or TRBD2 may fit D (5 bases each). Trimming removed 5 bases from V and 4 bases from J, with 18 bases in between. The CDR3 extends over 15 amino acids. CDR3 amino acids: CASSRPLTGGYEQYF. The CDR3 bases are TGTGCCAGCAGTCGTCCGTTAACTGGGGGTTACGAGCAGTACTTC.

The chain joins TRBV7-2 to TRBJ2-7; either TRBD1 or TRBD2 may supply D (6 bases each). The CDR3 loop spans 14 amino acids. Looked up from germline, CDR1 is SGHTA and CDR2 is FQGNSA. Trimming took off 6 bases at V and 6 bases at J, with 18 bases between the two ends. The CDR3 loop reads CASRMGSGASEQYF. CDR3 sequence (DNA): TGTGCCAGCAGGATGGGGTCGGGGGCAAGCGAGCAGTACTTC.

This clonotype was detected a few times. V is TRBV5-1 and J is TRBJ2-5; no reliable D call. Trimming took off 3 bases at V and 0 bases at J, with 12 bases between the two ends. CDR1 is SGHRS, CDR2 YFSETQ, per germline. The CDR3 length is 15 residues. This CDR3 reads CASSSLSPYQETQYF. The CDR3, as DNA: TGCGCCAGCAGCTCCCTTAGTCCGTACCAAGAGACCCAGTACTTC.